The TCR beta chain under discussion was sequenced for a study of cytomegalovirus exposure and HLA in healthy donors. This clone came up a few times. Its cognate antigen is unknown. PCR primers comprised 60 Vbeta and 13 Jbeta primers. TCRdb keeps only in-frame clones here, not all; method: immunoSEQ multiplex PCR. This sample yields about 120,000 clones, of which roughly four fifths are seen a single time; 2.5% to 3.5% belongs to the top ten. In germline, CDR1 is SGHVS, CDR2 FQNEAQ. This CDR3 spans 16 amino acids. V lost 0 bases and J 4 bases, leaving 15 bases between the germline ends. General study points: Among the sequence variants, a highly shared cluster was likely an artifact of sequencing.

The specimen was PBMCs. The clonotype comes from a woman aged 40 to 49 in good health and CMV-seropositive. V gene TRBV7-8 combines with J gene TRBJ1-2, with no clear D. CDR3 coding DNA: TGTGCCAGCAGCTTAGCTAGAACCGACATTGGCTATGGCTACACCTTC. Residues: CASSLARTDIGYGYTF.